The clone carrying this T cell receptor (beta chain) has only one observation. Trimming removed 0 bases from V and 1 base from J, with 10 bases in between. The CDR3 spans 15 residues. The germline V gene encodes CDR1 SGDLS and CDR2 YYNGEE. The data are from a study of siplizumab effects on memory and regulatory T cells. Produced via immunoSEQ multiplex PCR; TCRdb's table is partial and in-frame only. The sample has over 95,000 clones, over 85% seen once; the top ten hold around 0.15%. V and J are TRBV9 and TRBJ1-1, with D possibly TRBD1 on 6 matching bases. The sample comprised non-Treg CD4+ T cells sorted from blood. This receptor was obtained from a human donor in good health. CDR3 region: CASSVEQGGNTEAFF. CDR3 nucleotide sequence: TGTGCCAGCAGCGTAGAACAGGGCGGGAACACTGAAGCTTTCTTT.